This T cell receptor (beta chain) was identified in a study of blood T cell repertoires in COVID-19 (TCRdb year 2020). Regarding the complete study: Samples covering the acute and convalescent phases of COVID-19 were provided by collaborators in the United States, Italy and Spain. The material from the prospective study consisted of cDNA or gDNA derived from T cells, B-cell-depleted T cells, or PBMCs. Subjects who had been exposed to COVID-19, were actively infected with it, or had recovered from it provided the deeply sampled blood TCRbeta repertoires that made up the dataset. The repertoires were released in a freely available public database intended as a resource for research on the immune response to SARS-CoV-2. The samples were drawn from the first 160 participants of the ongoing ImmuneRACE study and from 950 to 1,500 subjects provided by 6 global collaborators. The sample metadata nearly always contained a de-identified subject ID, COVID-19 status, age in years and sex. Where available, HLA class I and class II types were taken from metadata supplied by the sample provider and were not determined by assay-based typing.

In the germline V gene, CDR1 corresponds to SGHDT and CDR2 to YYEEEE. The germline ends are 14 bases apart after V is trimmed by 4 bases and J by 4 bases. The CDR3 sequence holds 14 residues, the cysteine and phenylalanine included. CDR3 DNA is the only sequence kept; it has 42 bases, read in frame from the first base. TCRbeta CDR3 regions were amplified from genomic DNA using the immunoSEQ Assay, a bias-controlled multiplex PCR. The source study handled its data this way. Nucleated cell counts per sample were estimated from amplification of reference gene primers within the assay. Sequence reads were collapsed and filtered to measure the absolute abundance of every unique TCRbeta CDR3 rearrangement. For each sample, productive Simpson clonality was calculated as the square root of Simpson's diversity index over productive rearrangements. Drawn from immuneACCESS, this table holds only the in-frame rearrangements with V and J called that TCRdb kept. Clones are partly lost; checked studies trace under half to an unresolved V gene and leave the rest unexplained. V and J calls and clone size are as listed in that table; D and trimming were resolved from the DNA. The sample table contains 230,000 or so clones; only one count was recorded for 88% of them. Approximately 2.5% of the sample belongs to the ten largest clones.

Participants in the prospective study were aged roughly 18 to 89 years, lived in some 24 United States geographic areas, and enrolled through a virtual design. Cohort assignment in the prospective study relied on participant-reported clinical history from a screening survey and a study questionnaire. Each participant in the prospective study had whole blood, serum and a nasopharyngeal or oropharyngeal swab collected by mobile phlebotomists. Over a roughly two-month period, participants in the prospective study had the option of providing additional blood draws and questionnaires. Prospective study blood samples were shipped either frozen or at room temperature before DNA extraction. Results and caveats for the whole study, not just this receptor: Clinical and demographic metadata were provided uncurated, with the amount varying by source and participant.

With regard to this clone: Its specific antigen is unknown. No base quality values were provided; no much bigger clone lies one nucleotide off.

The specimen sequenced was PBMCs or T cells enriched from blood (not recorded which). This receptor was identified in a woman aged 40 to 50 with acute COVID-19. The V and J segments used are TRBV5-6 and TRBJ1-2; the D gene lacks a confident call. The sequence in DNA is TGTGCCAGCAGCCCCGGCCGAGGGAGCTATGGCTACACCTTC. It encodes CASSPGRGSYGYTF.